The 12 T cell receptor beta chains below all came from one sample that was sequenced in a study of T cell responses to AZD1222 COVID-19 vaccine. Clones were read by immunoSEQ multiplex PCR, and TCRdb kept only the in-frame ones, dropping some. The data hold about 100,000 clones, with 87% observed a single time. Sequenced material: peripheral blood, taken on day 0 of AZD1222 vaccination. These receptor sequences come from an adult in good health.

The V gene is TRBV11-2, the J gene TRBJ1-6; D unclear. The CDR3 sequence is 17 residues long. Trimming stripped 1 base from V and 6 bases from J, with 16 bases between. Per germline, CDR1 SGHAT and CDR2 FQNNGV. The CDR3 region is CASSLVRAPLGNSPLHF. The CDR3 nucleotides are TGTGCCAGCAGCTTAGTTCGTGCCCCTTTGGGTAATTCACCCCTCCACTTT. Variable domain in full (rest from reference TRBV11-2 and TRBJ1-6): EAGVAQSPRYKIIEKRQSVAFWCNPISGHATLYWYQQILGQGPKLLIQFQNNGVVDDSQLPKDRFSAERLKGVDSTLKIQPAKLEDSAVYLCASSLVRAPLGNSPLHFGNGTRLTVT.

The chain has TRBV7-2 and TRBJ2-5, with TRBD2 identical over 7 bases. J gave up 3 bases and V 8 bases, and 12 bases lay outside the gene matches. Germline V gene sequence: CDR1 SGHTA, CDR2 FQGNSA. The CDR3 runs to 15 residues. CDR3 amino acids: CASLHRASGEETQYF. The CDR3 nucleotides read TGTGCCAGCCTCCACCGAGCTAGCGGAGAAGAGACCCAGTACTTC.

The chain has TRBV7-9 and TRBJ2-7, with D possibly matching TRBD1 (6 bases). This CDR3 contains 16 residues. The germline V gene encodes CDR1 SEHNR and CDR2 FQNEAQ (reference sequence). Trimming cost V 4 bases and J 2 bases, with 18 bases left between them. CDR3 coding DNA: TGTGCCAGCAGCTACACTGAGGGGACAAAAGCCTACGAGCAGTACGTC. Its translation: CASSYTEGTKAYEQYV.

The rearrangement joins TRBV5-6 to TRBJ1-2; 8 nucleotides match TRBD1. Germline CDR1 reads SGHDT; CDR2 reads YYEEEE. CDR3 length equals 16 residues. V lost 1 base and J lost 3; bases outside the gene matches: 8. The CDR3 reads CASSLNAGGAYYGYTF. In DNA, the CDR3 is TGTGCCAGCAGCTTGAATGCAGGGGGCGCTTACTATGGCTACACCTTC.

V is TRBV11-3 and J is TRBJ2-2, with D possibly being TRBD1 or TRBD2 (5 bases each). With 2 bases removed from V and 6 bases from J, the gap between germline ends came to 13 bases. In germline, CDR1 is SGHNT, CDR2 YENEEA. CDR3 length: 15 residues. CDR3 in DNA: TGTGCCAGCAGCTTACGGGGCAGGGTATCCGGGGAGCTGTTTTTT. Its translation is CASSLRGRVSGELFF.

The chain recombines TRBV6-2 or TRBV6-3 with TRBJ1-1; D gene ambiguous. Per the germline V gene, CDR1 is MNHEY and CDR2 is SVGEGT. Trimming pared 6 bases from V and 6 bases from J, leaving 11 bases between. The CDR3 totals 12 residues. CDR3 DNA sequence: TGTGCCAGCAGCCTGCTAGGCGCTGAAGCTTTCTTT. Translated, it gives CASSLLGAEAFF.

This clone was seen only once. The chain carries TRBV10-3 and TRBJ1-3; no reliable D call. V was trimmed by 8 bases and J by 0 bases, leaving 8 bases between them. Germline CDR1 is ENHRY and CDR2 is SYGVKD. The CDR3 consists of 13 residues. The CDR3 bases are TGTGCCATCCACGGAGACTCTGGAAACACCATATATTTT. This gives the protein CAIHGDSGNTIYF.

This clone has more than one count but fewer than ten. The chain combines TRBV19 with TRBJ1-1; no definite D call. The CDR3 is made up of 13 amino acids. Per the germline V gene, CDR1 is LNHDA and CDR2 is SQIVND (reference sequence). The V and J ends lost 7 bases and 2 bases respectively, with 11 bases between them. The CDR3 protein is CASTPNLNTEAFF. The CDR3 DNA follows: TGTGCCAGTACCCCGAATCTCAACACTGAAGCTTTCTTT.

The gene calls are TRBV19 and TRBJ2-7, with 7 bases fitting TRBD1. There are 18 residues in the CDR3. Germline loops: CDR1 LNHDA, CDR2 SQIVND (reference sequence). J gave up 0 bases and V 3 bases, and 14 bases lay outside the gene matches. CDR3: CASSIPGLGQGDSYEQYF. The CDR3 coding sequence is TGTGCCAGTAGTATTCCCGGGTTAGGGCAGGGGGACTCCTACGAGCAGTACTTC. The whole variable domain, filled in from reference TRBV19 and TRBJ2-7, reads DGGITQSPKYLFRKEGQNVTLSCEQNLNHDAMYWYRQDPGQGLRLIYYSQIVNDFQKGDIAEGYSVSREKKESFPLTVTSAQKNPTAFYLCASSIPGLGQGDSYEQYFGPGTRLTVT.

V usage is TRBV10-3 and J usage is TRBJ2-1, with 10 bases that match TRBD2. There are 13 residues in the CDR3. Germline values: CDR1 ENHRY, CDR2 SYGVKD. Losses at the gene ends were 7 bases for V and 8 bases for J; bases not matched to a gene: 5. CDR3 loop: CAITRLAGDEQFF. The CDR3 coding sequence is TGTGCCATCACCCGACTAGCGGGTGATGAGCAGTTCTTC.

The V and J genes are TRBV6-4 and TRBJ1-1; unclear D gene. Trimming took 2 bases from V and 4 from J, leaving 8 bases between them. The CDR3 extends over 13 amino acids. Germline lookup yields CDR1 MRHNA and CDR2 SNTAGT. This chain's CDR3 is CASSDGVGTEAFF. In nucleotides, the CDR3 is TGTGCCAGCAGTGACGGGGTCGGCACTGAAGCTTTCTTT.

The gene calls are TRBV6-1 and TRBJ1-2; D not certain. CDR3 length: 15 residues. The V gene's germline CDR1 is MNHNS and CDR2 SASEGT. The V end lost 3 bases, the J end lost 8 bases, and 19 bases lay between the germline ends. The CDR3 DNA is TGTGCCAGCAGTGAGGAGGGTGTCGGTTATGGGGGCTACACCTTC. Amino acid sequence: CASSEEGVGYGGYTF.